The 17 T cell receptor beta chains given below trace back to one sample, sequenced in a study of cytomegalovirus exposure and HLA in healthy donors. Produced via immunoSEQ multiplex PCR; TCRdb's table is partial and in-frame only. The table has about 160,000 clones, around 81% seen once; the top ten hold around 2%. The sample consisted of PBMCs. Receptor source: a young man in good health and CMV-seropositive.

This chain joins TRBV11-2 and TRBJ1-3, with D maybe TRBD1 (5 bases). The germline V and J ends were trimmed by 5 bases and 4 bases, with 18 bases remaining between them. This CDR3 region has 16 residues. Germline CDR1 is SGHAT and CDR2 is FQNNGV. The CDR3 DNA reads TGTGCCAGCAGCCCAATATCGACAGCCGCCGGAAACACCATATATTTT. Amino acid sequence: CASSPISTAAGNTIYF. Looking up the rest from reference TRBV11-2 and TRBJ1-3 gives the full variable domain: EAGVAQSPRYKIIEKRQSVAFWCNPISGHATLYWYQQILGQGPKLLIQFQNNGVVDDSQLPKDRFSAERLKGVDSTLKIQPAKLEDSAVYLCASSPISTAAGNTIYFGEGSWLTVV.

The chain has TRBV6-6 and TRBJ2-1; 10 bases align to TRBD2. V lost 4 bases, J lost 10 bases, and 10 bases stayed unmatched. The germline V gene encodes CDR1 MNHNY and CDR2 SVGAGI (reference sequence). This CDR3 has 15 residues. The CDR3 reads CASSSYGLAGEEQFF. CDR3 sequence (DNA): TGTGCCAGCAGTTCTTATGGGCTAGCGGGGGAAGAGCAGTTCTTC.

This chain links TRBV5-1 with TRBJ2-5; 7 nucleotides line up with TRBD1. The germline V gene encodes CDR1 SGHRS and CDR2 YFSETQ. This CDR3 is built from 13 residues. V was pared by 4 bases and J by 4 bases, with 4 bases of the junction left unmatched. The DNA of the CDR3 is TGCGCCAGCAGCACCTACAGGGGAGAGACCCAGTACTTC. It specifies CASSTYRGETQYF.

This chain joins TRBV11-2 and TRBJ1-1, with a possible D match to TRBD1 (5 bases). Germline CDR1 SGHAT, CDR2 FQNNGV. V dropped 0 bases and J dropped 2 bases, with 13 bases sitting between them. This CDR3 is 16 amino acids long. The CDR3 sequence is CASSLDHIGANTEAFF. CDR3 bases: TGTGCCAGCAGCTTAGATCATATAGGGGCTAACACTGAAGCTTTCTTT.

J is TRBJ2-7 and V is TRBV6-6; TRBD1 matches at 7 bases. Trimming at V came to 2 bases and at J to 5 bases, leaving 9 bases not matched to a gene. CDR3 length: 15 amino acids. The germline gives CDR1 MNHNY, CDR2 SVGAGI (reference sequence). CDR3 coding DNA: TGTGCCAGCAGTTACCGTACGAGGGGGCAAAACGAGCAGTACTTC. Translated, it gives CASSYRTRGQNEQYF.

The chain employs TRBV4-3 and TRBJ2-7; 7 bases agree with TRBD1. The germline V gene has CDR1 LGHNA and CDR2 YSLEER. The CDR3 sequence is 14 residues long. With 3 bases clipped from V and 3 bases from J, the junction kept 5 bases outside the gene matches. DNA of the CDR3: TGCGCCAGCAGCCAGGGGACAGCGGTCTACGAGCAGTACTTC. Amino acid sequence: CASSQGTAVYEQYF.

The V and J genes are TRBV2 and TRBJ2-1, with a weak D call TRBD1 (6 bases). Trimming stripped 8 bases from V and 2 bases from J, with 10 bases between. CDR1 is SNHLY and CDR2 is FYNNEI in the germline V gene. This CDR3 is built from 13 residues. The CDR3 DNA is TGTGCCAGCCCAGGGGATGCCTACAATGAGCAGTTCTTC. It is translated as CASPGDAYNEQFF.

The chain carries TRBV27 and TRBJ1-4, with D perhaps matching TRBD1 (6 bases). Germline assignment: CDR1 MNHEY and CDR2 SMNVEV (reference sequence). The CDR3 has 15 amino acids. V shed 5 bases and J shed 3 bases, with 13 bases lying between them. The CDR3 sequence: CASSMGGAPNEKLFF. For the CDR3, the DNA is TGTGCCAGCAGTATGGGGGGGGCCCCTAATGAAAAACTGTTTTTT.

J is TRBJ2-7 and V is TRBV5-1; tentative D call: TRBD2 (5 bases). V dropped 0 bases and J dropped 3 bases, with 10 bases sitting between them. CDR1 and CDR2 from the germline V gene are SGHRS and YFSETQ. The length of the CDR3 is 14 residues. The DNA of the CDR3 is TGCGCCAGCAGCTTGGCCCTCGGGGACTACGAGCAGTACTTC. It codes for CASSLALGDYEQYF. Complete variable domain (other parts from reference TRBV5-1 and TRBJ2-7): KAGVTQTPRYLIKTRGQQVTLSCSPISGHRSVSWYQQTPGQGLQFLFEYFSETQRNKGNFPGRFSGRQFSNSRSEMNVSTLELGDSALYLCASSLALGDYEQYFGPGTRLTVT.

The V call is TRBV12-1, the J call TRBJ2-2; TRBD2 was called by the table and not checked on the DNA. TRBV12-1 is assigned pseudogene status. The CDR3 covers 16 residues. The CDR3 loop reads CASSSSSGGFTGELFF. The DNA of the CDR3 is TGTGCCAGCAGCTCATCTAGCGGGGGATTCACCGGGGAGCTGTTTTTT.

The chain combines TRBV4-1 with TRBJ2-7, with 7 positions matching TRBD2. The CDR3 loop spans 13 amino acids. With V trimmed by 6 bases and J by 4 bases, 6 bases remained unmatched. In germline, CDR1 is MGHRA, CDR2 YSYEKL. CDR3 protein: CASRGDYSYEQYF. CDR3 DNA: TGCGCCAGCAGGGGGGACTACTCATACGAGCAGTACTTC.

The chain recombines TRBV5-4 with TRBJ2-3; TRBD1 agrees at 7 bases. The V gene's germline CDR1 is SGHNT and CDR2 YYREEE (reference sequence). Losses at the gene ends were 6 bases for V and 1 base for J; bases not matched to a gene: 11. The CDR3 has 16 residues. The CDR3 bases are TGTGCCAGCACCCTAACTAGAGGGGGCGGCACAGATACGCAGTATTTT. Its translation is CASTLTRGGGTDTQYF.

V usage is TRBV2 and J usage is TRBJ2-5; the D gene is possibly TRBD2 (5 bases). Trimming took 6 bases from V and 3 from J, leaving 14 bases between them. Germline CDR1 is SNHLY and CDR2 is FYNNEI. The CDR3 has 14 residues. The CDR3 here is CASSPIVREETQYF. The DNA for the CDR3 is TGTGCCAGCAGCCCTATCGTGAGGGAAGAGACCCAGTACTTC.

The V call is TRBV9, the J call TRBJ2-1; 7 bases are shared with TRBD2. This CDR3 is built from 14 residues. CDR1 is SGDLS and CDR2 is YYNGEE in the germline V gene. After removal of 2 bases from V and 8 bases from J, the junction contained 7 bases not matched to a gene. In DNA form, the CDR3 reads TGTGCCAGCAGCGTTTCAGCGGGGATGGATGAGCAGTTCTTC. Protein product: CASSVSAGMDEQFF. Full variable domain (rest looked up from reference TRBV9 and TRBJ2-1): DSGVTQTPKHLITATGQRVTLRCSPRSGDLSVYWYQQSLDQGLQFLIQYYNGEERAKGNILERFSAQQFPDLHSELNLSSLELGDSALYFCASSVSAGMDEQFFGPGTRLTVL.

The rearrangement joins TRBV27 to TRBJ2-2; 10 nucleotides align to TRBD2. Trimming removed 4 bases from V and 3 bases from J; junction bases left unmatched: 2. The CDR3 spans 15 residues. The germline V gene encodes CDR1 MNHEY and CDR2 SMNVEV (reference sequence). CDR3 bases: TGTGCCAGCAGTTCTAGCGGGGGATACACCGGGGAGCTGTTTTTT. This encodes CASSSSGGYTGELFF.

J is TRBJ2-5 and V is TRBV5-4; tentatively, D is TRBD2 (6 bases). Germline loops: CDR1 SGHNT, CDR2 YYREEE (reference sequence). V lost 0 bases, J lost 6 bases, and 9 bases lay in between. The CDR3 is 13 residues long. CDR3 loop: CASSLGGEKTQYF. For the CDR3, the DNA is TGTGCCAGCAGCTTGGGGGGGGAAAAGACCCAGTACTTC.

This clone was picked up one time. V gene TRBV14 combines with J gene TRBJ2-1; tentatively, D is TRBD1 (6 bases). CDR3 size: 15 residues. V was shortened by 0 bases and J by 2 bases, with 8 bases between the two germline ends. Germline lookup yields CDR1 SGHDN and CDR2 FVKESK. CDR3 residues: CASSQEGGAYNEQFF. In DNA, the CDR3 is TGTGCCAGCAGCCAAGAAGGGGGAGCCTACAATGAGCAGTTCTTC.